This note documents a single T cell receptor (beta chain) sequence. This record comes from a study of blood T cell repertoires in COVID-19. Study as a whole: Acute-phase and convalescent COVID-19 samples originated in the United States, Italy and Spain. T cells, B-cell-depleted T cells, or PBMCs supplied cDNA or gDNA.

The germline V and J ends were trimmed by 0 bases and 10 bases, with 15 bases remaining between them. Germline CDR1 and CDR2: LNHNV and YYDKDF (reference sequence). This CDR3 is built from 14 residues. How the authors handled the data: Nucleated cell counts were estimated from reference gene primer amplification. The repertoire was sequenced with immunoSEQ multiplex PCR; TCRdb's copy has only in-frame clones and lacks some. From that table come the V and J calls and clone size; the DNA was used to work out D and trimming. This sample has 250,000 or so clones; over 90% occur once, and the top ten carry more than 0.8%.

The sample comprised peripheral blood. The chain combines TRBV15 with TRBJ1-1; no definite D call. This clonotype was obtained from a young man with COVID-19, enrolled during active disease. As DNA, the CDR3 is TGTGCCACCAGCAGAGAGTACGGGGAAACAGTAGCTTTCTTT. Translating gives CATSREYGETVAFF.